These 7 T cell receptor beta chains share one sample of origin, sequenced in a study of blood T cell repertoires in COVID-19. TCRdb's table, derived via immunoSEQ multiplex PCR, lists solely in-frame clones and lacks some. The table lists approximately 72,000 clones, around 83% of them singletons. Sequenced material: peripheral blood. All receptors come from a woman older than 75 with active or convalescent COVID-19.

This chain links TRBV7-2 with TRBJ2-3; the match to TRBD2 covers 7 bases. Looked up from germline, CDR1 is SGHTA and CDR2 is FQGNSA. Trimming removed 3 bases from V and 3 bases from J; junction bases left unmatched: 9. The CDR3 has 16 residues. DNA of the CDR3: TGTGCCAGCAGCTTCAGCGGGGTGGTTGAGACAGATACGCAGTATTTT. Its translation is CASSFSGVVETDTQYF.

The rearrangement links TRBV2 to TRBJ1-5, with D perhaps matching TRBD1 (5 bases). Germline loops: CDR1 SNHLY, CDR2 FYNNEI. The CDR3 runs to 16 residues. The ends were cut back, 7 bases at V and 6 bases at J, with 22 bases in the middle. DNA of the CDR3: TGTGCCAGCACTCCAGGGACCCCTCTCGGGAGTCAGCCCCAGCATTTT. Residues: CASTPGTPLGSQPQHF.

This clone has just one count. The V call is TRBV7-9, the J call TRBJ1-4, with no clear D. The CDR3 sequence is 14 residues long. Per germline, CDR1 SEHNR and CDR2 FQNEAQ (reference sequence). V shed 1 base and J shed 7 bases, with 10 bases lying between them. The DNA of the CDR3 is TGTGCCAGCAGCTTAGGCGCGACGGGTGAAAAACTGTTTTTT. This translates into CASSLGATGEKLFF.

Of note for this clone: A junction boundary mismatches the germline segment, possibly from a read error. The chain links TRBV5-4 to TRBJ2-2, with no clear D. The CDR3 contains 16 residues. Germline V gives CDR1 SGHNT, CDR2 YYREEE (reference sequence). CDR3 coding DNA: TGTGCCAGCAGCTTGGCTGGCAGGCCGAACGCCGGGGAGCTGTTTTTT. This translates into CASSLAGRPNAGELFF.

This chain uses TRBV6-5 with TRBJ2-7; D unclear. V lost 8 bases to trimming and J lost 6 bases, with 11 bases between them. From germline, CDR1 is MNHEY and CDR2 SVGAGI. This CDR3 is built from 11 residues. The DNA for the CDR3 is TGTGCCAGCGGGCAGGTGGGCGAGCAGTACTTC. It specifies CASGQVGEQYF.

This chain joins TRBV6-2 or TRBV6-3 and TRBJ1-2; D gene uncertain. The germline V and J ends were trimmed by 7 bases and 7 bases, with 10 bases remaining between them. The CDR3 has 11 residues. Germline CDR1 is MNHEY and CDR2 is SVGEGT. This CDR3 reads CASTPGVGYTF. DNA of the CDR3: TGTGCCAGCACCCCGGGAGTTGGCTACACCTTC.

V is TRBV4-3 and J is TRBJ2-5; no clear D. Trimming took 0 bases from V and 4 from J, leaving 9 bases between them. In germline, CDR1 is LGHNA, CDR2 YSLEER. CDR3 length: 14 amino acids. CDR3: CASSQDRRGETQYF. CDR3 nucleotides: TGCGCCAGCAGCCAAGACCGGCGAGGAGAGACCCAGTACTTC.